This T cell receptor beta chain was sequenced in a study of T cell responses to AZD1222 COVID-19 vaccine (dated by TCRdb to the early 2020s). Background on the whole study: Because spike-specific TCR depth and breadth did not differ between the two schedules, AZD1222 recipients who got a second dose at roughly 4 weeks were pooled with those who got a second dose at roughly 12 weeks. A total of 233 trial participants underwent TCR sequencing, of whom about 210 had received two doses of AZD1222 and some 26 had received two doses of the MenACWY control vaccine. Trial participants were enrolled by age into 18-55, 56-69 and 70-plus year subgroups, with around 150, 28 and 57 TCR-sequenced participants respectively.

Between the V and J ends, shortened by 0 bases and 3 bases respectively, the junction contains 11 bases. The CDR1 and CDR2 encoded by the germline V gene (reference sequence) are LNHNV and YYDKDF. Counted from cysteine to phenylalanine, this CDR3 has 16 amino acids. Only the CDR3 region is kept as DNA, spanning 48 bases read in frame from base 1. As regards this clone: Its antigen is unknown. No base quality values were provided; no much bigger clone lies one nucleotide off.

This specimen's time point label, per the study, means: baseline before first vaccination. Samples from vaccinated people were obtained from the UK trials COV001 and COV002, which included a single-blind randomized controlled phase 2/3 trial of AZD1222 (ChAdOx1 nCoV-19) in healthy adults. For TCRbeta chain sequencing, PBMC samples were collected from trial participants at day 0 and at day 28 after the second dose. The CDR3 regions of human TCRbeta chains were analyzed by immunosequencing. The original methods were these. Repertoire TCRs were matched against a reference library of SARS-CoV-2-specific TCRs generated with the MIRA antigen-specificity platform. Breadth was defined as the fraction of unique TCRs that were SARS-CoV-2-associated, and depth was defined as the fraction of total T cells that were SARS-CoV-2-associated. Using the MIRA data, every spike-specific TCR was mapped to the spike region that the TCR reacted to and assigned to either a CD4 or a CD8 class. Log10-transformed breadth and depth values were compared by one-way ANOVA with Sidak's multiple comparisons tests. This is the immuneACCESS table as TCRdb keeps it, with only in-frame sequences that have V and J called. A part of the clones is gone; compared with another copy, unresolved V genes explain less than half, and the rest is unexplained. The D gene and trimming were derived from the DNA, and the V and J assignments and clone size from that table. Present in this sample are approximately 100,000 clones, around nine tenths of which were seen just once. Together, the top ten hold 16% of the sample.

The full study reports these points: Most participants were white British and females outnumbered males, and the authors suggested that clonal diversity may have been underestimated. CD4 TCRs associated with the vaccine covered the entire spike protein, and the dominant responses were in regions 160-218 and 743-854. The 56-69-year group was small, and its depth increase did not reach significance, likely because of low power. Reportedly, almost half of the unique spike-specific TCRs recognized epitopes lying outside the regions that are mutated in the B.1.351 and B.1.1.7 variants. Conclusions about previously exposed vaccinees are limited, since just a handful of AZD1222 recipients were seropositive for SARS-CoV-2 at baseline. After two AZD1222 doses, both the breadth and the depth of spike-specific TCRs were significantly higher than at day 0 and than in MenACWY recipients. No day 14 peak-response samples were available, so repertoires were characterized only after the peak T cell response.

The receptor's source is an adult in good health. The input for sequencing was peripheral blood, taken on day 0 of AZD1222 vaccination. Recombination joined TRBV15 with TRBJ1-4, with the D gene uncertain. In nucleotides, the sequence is TGTGCCACCAGCAGAGATCACGGGAGCTCTAATGAAAAACTGTTTTTT. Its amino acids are CATSRDHGSSNEKLFF.